The entry below describes one TCR beta chain. Source study methods: Using reference gene primer amplification, nucleated cell counts were estimated. Method: immunoSEQ multiplex PCR; TCRdb's copy keeps in-frame clones and lacks some. That table gives V, J and clone size, and the DNA gave D and trimming. The sample yields 30,000 to 50,000 clones, 85% seen once. The source of the sample is a study of blood T cell repertoires in COVID-19. About the research overall: Sites in the United States, Italy and Spain provided acute and convalescent COVID-19 samples.

The origin of this receptor is a man aged 60-69 years with acute or convalescent COVID-19. The sequenced sample consisted of peripheral blood.

CDR3 DNA: TGTGCCAGCAGGGCTACAGGGTCACCCTACGAGCAGTACTTC. This encodes CASRATGSPYEQYF. The genes are TRBV28 and TRBJ2-7, with D possibly matching TRBD1 (6 bases). V shed 6 bases and J shed 2 bases, with 14 bases lying between them. CDR3 size: 14 residues. The germline gives CDR1 MDHEN, CDR2 SYDVKM.